The rows below give T cell receptor beta chains drawn from one sample of a study of CD8 T cells in ankylosing spondylitis. TCRdb fed the 5' RACE reads into MiXCR, producing one record per CDR3 protein. Here the sample spans about 500,000 distinct CDR3 sequences, over 4% being singletons. The material sequenced was blood, either unsorted or a sorted T cell fraction (not recorded which). These receptors were taken from a male donor with ankylosing spondylitis. Each CDR3 is given with its conserved first and last residue. A D gene is named only where the DNA matches it firmly. The listing skips clone size in some rows; elsewhere it reads once, few, many or a size class.

j_call: TRBJ1-2; d_call: NA; v_call: TRBV15; clone_size: many; cdr3_aa: CATSRDKPGAYGYTF; cdr3_nt: TGTGCCACCAGCAGAGATAAACCGGGGGCCTATGGCTACACCTTC
j_call: TRBJ2-2; d_call: NA; v_call: TRBV6-1; clone_size: many; cdr3_aa: CASSDYLTGYTGELFF; cdr3_nt: TGTGCCAGCAGTGACTATCTGACCGGTTACACCGGGGAGCTGTTTTTT
j_call: TRBJ2-3; d_call: NA; v_call: TRBV7-4; clone_size: many; cdr3_aa: CASSCDPGTLYTQYF; cdr3_nt: TGTGCCAGCAGCTGCGATCCCGGGACTCTTTATACGCAGTATTTT
j_call: TRBJ2-1; d_call: NA; v_call: TRBV9; clone_size: NA; cdr3_aa: CASSYHPDEQFF; cdr3_nt: TGTGCCAGCAGCTACCACCCGGACGAGCAGTTCTTC
j_call: TRBJ2-1; d_call: TRBD2; v_call: TRBV6-5; clone_size: many; cdr3_aa: CASSYDLRAGGTEQFF; cdr3_nt: TGTGCCAGCAGTTACGACCTACGAGCGGGAGGCACTGAGCAGTTCTTC
j_call: TRBJ1-4; d_call: NA; v_call: TRBV7-2; clone_size: many; cdr3_aa: CASSLTAAGAVEKLFF; cdr3_nt: TGTGCCAGCAGCCTAACCGCGGCGGGGGCGGTCGAAAAACTGTTTTTT
j_call: TRBJ2-1; d_call: NA; v_call: TRBV28; clone_size: many; cdr3_aa: CASSPSRGSGGSSSYNEQFF; cdr3_nt: TGTGCCAGCAGCCCCTCCCGGGGTAGCGGTGGTTCGAGCTCCTACAATGAGCAGTTCTTC
j_call: TRBJ2-3; d_call: NA; v_call: TRBV7-2; clone_size: NA; cdr3_aa: CASSPKGGGTQYF; cdr3_nt: TGTGCCAGCAGCCCGAAGGGGGGGGGTACGCAGTATTTT
j_call: TRBJ2-7; d_call: TRBD2; v_call: TRBV5-6; clone_size: many; cdr3_aa: CASRPGLAGGPSSYEQYF; cdr3_nt: TGTGCCAGCAGACCCGGACTAGCGGGGGGGCCAAGCTCCTACGAGCAGTACTTC
j_call: TRBJ1-1; d_call: TRBD1; v_call: TRBV6-5; clone_size: many; cdr3_aa: CASSYGTVNTEAFF; cdr3_nt: TGTGCCAGCAGTTACGGGACAGTGAACACTGAAGCTTTCTTT
j_call: TRBJ2-1; d_call: NA; v_call: TRBV18; clone_size: NA; cdr3_aa: CASSTYRNGDDEQFF; cdr3_nt: TGTGCCAGCTCAACCTATCGCAATGGGGACGATGAGCAGTTCTTC
j_call: TRBJ2-1; d_call: NA; v_call: TRBV11-2; clone_size: many; cdr3_aa: CASSLGGLAEQFF; cdr3_nt: TGTGCCAGCAGCTTAGGTGGGCTGGCAGAGCAGTTCTTC
j_call: TRBJ2-5; d_call: NA; v_call: TRBV18; clone_size: few; cdr3_aa: CASSPPGRRLYF; cdr3_nt: TGTGCCAGCTCACCACCGGGCAGACGGCTGTACTTC
j_call: TRBJ2-3; d_call: TRBD2; v_call: TRBV6-2/TRBV6-3; clone_size: many; cdr3_aa: CASSRTTSGSTDTQYF; cdr3_nt: TGTGCCAGCAGCCGAACGACTAGCGGCAGCACAGATACGCAGTATTTT
j_call: TRBJ1-1; d_call: NA; v_call: TRBV3-1; clone_size: many; cdr3_aa: CASSPWTGESAEAFF; cdr3_nt: TGTGCCAGCAGCCCCTGGACGGGGGAGTCGGCTGAAGCTTTCTTT
j_call: TRBJ2-5; d_call: TRBD1; v_call: TRBV20-1; clone_size: many; cdr3_aa: CSNTGVGETQYF; cdr3_nt: TGCAGTAATACAGGGGTGGGAGAGACCCAGTACTTC
j_call: TRBJ1-4; d_call: TRBD1; v_call: TRBV11-2; clone_size: many; cdr3_aa: CASRQPGQGNEKLFF; cdr3_nt: TGTGCCAGCAGGCAACCGGGACAGGGCAATGAAAAACTGTTTTTT
j_call: TRBJ2-1; d_call: NA; v_call: TRBV24-1; clone_size: many; cdr3_aa: CATSEPYGEQFF; cdr3_nt: TGTGCCACCAGTGAGCCCTATGGTGAGCAGTTCTTC
j_call: TRBJ2-1; d_call: TRBD1; v_call: TRBV20-1; clone_size: many; cdr3_aa: CSATTGGAEDNEQFF; cdr3_nt: TGCAGTGCAACTACAGGGGGCGCCGAGGACAATGAGCAGTTCTTC
j_call: TRBJ2-6; d_call: NA; v_call: TRBV29-1; clone_size: many; cdr3_aa: CSVGRGWNSGANVLTF; cdr3_nt: TGCAGCGTTGGTCGGGGATGGAACTCTGGGGCCAACGTCCTGACTTTC
j_call: TRBJ2-4; d_call: TRBD2; v_call: TRBV28; clone_size: many; cdr3_aa: CASSPLAGGAKNIQYF; cdr3_nt: TGTGCCAGCAGTCCACTAGCGGGAGGGGCCAAAAACATTCAGTACTTC
j_call: TRBJ2-3; d_call: NA; v_call: TRBV7-9; clone_size: many; cdr3_aa: CASSLPAMPDTQYF; cdr3_nt: TGTGCCAGCAGCTTACCTGCTATGCCAGATACGCAGTATTTT
j_call: TRBJ1-5; d_call: TRBD1; v_call: TRBV15; clone_size: many; cdr3_aa: CATSTGQGNQPQHF; cdr3_nt: TGTGCCACCAGCACCGGACAGGGGAACCAGCCCCAGCATTTT
j_call: TRBJ2-5; d_call: NA; v_call: TRBV4-3; clone_size: many; cdr3_aa: CASSQDHPSRGETQYF; cdr3_nt: TGCGCCAGCAGCCAAGATCATCCCAGCCGGGGGGAGACCCAGTACTTC
j_call: TRBJ2-1; d_call: NA; v_call: TRBV12-3/TRBV12-4; clone_size: many; cdr3_aa: CASSPGWIGSYNEQFF; cdr3_nt: TGTGCCAGCAGTCCCGGGTGGATTGGCTCCTACAATGAGCAGTTCTTC
j_call: TRBJ2-1; d_call: TRBD2; v_call: TRBV20-1; clone_size: few; cdr3_aa: CSASSGRAGNNEQFF; cdr3_nt: TGCAGTGCTAGTAGCGGGAGGGCCGGGAACAATGAGCAGTTCTTC
j_call: TRBJ1-1; d_call: TRBD1; v_call: TRBV27; clone_size: many; cdr3_aa: CASTNPGQGLTEAFF; cdr3_nt: TGTGCCAGCACCAACCCCGGACAGGGTCTAACTGAAGCTTTCTTT
j_call: TRBJ2-4; d_call: NA; v_call: TRBV15; clone_size: few; cdr3_aa: CATSRGKASGAGWDIQYF; cdr3_nt: TGTGCCACCAGCAGAGGAAAGGCCTCGGGAGCGGGTTGGGACATTCAGTACTTC
j_call: TRBJ1-1; d_call: NA; v_call: TRBV5-1; clone_size: few; cdr3_aa: CASSLVSPINTEAFF; cdr3_nt: TGCGCCAGCAGCTTGGTATCACCGATTAACACTGAAGCTTTCTTT
j_call: TRBJ2-7; d_call: NA; v_call: TRBV5-1; clone_size: many; cdr3_aa: CASSSKIPGTPSSYEQYF; cdr3_nt: TGCGCCAGCAGCTCAAAAATTCCCGGGACGCCGAGCTCCTACGAGCAGTACTTC
j_call: TRBJ1-2; d_call: NA; v_call: TRBV27; clone_size: many; cdr3_aa: CASSSGAQISGYTF; cdr3_nt: TGTGCCAGCAGTTCGGGGGCGCAGATCTCTGGCTACACCTTC
j_call: TRBJ2-5; d_call: TRBD2; v_call: TRBV20-1; clone_size: many; cdr3_aa: CSAKRGGVETQYF; cdr3_nt: TGCAGTGCGAAACGGGGGGGGGTTGAGACCCAGTACTTC
j_call: TRBJ2-7; d_call: NA; v_call: TRBV28; clone_size: NA; cdr3_aa: CASTSGTYSYEQYF; cdr3_nt: TGTGCCAGCACTTCCGGGACTTACTCCTACGAGCAGTACTTC
j_call: TRBJ2-3; d_call: TRBD1; v_call: TRBV30; clone_size: once; cdr3_aa: CAWGQGADTQYF; cdr3_nt: TGTGCCTGGGGACAGGGTGCAGATACGCAGTATTTT
j_call: TRBJ1-2; d_call: NA; v_call: TRBV7-2; clone_size: NA; cdr3_aa: CASSPGRGFGGYTF; cdr3_nt: TGTGCCAGCAGCCCGGGACGGGGGTTCGGTGGCTACACCTTC
j_call: TRBJ1-1; d_call: NA; v_call: TRBV12-3/TRBV12-4; clone_size: many; cdr3_aa: CASIPPTGTMYTEAFF; cdr3_nt: TGTGCCAGCATCCCCCCGACAGGCACTATGTACACTGAAGCTTTCTTT
j_call: TRBJ1-2; d_call: NA; v_call: TRBV12-3/TRBV12-4; clone_size: many; cdr3_aa: CASSRSSGGYTF; cdr3_nt: TGTGCCAGCAGCCGTTCTTCCGGCGGCTACACCTTC
j_call: TRBJ2-3; d_call: TRBD1; v_call: TRBV5-6; clone_size: few; cdr3_aa: CASRSRQGGSDTQYF; cdr3_nt: TGTGCCAGCAGATCAAGACAGGGGGGATCGGATACGCAGTATTTT
j_call: TRBJ2-5; d_call: TRBD1; v_call: TRBV29-1; clone_size: many; cdr3_aa: CSVEGRLPGGEAETQYF; cdr3_nt: TGCAGCGTTGAAGGGCGCCTGCCAGGGGGCGAGGCAGAGACCCAGTACTTC
j_call: TRBJ2-1; d_call: TRBD2; v_call: TRBV28; clone_size: NA; cdr3_aa: CASRMETSAYNEQFF; cdr3_nt: TGTGCCAGCAGGATGGAGACTAGCGCCTACAATGAGCAGTTCTTC
j_call: TRBJ2-7; d_call: TRBD2; v_call: TRBV29-1; clone_size: many; cdr3_aa: CSVMGGRSSYEQYF; cdr3_nt: TGCAGCGTGATGGGCGGGAGAAGCTCCTACGAGCAGTACTTC
j_call: TRBJ2-1; d_call: TRBD2; v_call: TRBV20-1; clone_size: many; cdr3_aa: CSARRIGLVLNEQFF; cdr3_nt: TGCAGTGCTAGACGCATAGGACTAGTCTTAAATGAGCAGTTCTTC
j_call: TRBJ1-4; d_call: NA; v_call: TRBV11-2; clone_size: NA; cdr3_aa: CASSFRDGYEKLFF; cdr3_nt: TGTGCCAGCAGCTTCCGGGACGGATATGAAAAACTGTTTTTT
j_call: TRBJ2-5; d_call: NA; v_call: TRBV12-3/TRBV12-4; clone_size: many; cdr3_aa: CASSSGGTFGETQYF; cdr3_nt: TGTGCCAGCAGTTCTGGAGGAACGTTCGGAGAGACCCAGTACTTC
j_call: TRBJ1-1; d_call: NA; v_call: TRBV5-1; clone_size: many; cdr3_aa: CASSLVVSGGSEAFF; cdr3_nt: TGCGCCAGCAGCCTAGTCGTTTCGGGGGGCAGTGAAGCTTTCTTT
j_call: TRBJ2-1; d_call: NA; v_call: TRBV7-6; clone_size: many; cdr3_aa: CASSGGTEVYNEQFF; cdr3_nt: TGTGCCAGCAGCGGCGGGACTGAGGTGTACAATGAGCAGTTCTTC
j_call: TRBJ2-1; d_call: NA; v_call: TRBV12-5; clone_size: NA; cdr3_aa: CASGTTNDGTSNIHEQFF; cdr3_nt: TGTGCTAGTGGTACGACCAACGACGGGACATCCAATATCCATGAGCAGTTCTTC
j_call: TRBJ2-7; d_call: NA; v_call: TRBV6-1; clone_size: NA; cdr3_aa: CASSTLGGPRREQYF; cdr3_nt: TGTGCCAGCAGTACGCTAGGGGGTCCAAGGAGGGAGCAGTACTTC
j_call: TRBJ2-7; d_call: TRBD1; v_call: TRBV20-1; clone_size: NA; cdr3_aa: CSAGRTGLYEQYF; cdr3_nt: TGCAGTGCTGGCCGGACAGGGCTATACGAGCAGTACTTC
j_call: TRBJ2-7; d_call: NA; v_call: TRBV14; clone_size: few; cdr3_aa: CASAPIQSYEQYF; cdr3_nt: TGTGCCAGCGCACCCATACAGTCCTACGAGCAGTACTTC
j_call: TRBJ2-2; d_call: NA; v_call: TRBV11-2; clone_size: many; cdr3_aa: CASSSLFRGTGELFF; cdr3_nt: TGTGCCAGCAGCTCTCTCTTCAGGGGCACCGGGGAGCTGTTTTTT
j_call: TRBJ2-2; d_call: TRBD1; v_call: TRBV11-1; clone_size: many; cdr3_aa: CASSLIPGGQGDVTGELFF; cdr3_nt: TGTGCCAGCAGCTTGATCCCTGGCGGGCAGGGGGACGTCACCGGGGAGCTGTTTTTT
j_call: TRBJ1-1; d_call: TRBD1; v_call: TRBV5-8; clone_size: many; cdr3_aa: CASSTPGQGFITEAFF; cdr3_nt: TGTGCCAGCAGCACTCCGGGACAGGGATTCATCACTGAAGCTTTCTTT